The rows below give T cell receptor beta chains drawn from one sample of a study of beta chain features in type 1 diabetes. Clones were read by immunoSEQ multiplex PCR, and TCRdb kept only the in-frame ones, dropping some. The sample includes 600,000 to 650,000 clones, around 15% seen only once; the top ten take 0.07% to 0.095%. Sequences were obtained from naive CD4+ T cells from blood. The receptors were gathered from a man in his late teens or twenties in good health. Both conserved end residues are trimmed from each CDR3. A D gene is named only where the DNA matches it firmly.

CDR3aa: AISKQGPLANTEAF
len: 14
d_gene: TRBD1
v_gene: TRBV10-3
j_gene: TRBJ1-1

CDR3aa: ASSPGTDYNEQF
len: 12
d_gene: TRBD1
v_gene: TRBV4-1
j_gene: TRBJ2-1

CDR3aa: ASSLMTSGVHEQF
len: 13
d_gene: TRBD2
v_gene: TRBV7-2
j_gene: TRBJ2-1

CDR3aa: ASSPMTSGANNEQF
len: 14
d_gene: TRBD2
v_gene: TRBV18
j_gene: TRBJ2-1

CDR3aa: ASSLAGLPSGGYNEQF
len: 16
d_gene: NA
v_gene: TRBV5-1
j_gene: TRBJ2-1

CDR3aa: SVVRRLNTEAF
len: 11
d_gene: NA
v_gene: TRBV29-1
j_gene: TRBJ1-1

CDR3aa: ASRQANYGYT
len: 10
d_gene: NA
v_gene: TRBV27
j_gene: TRBJ1-2

CDR3aa: ASSPRTSGRTDTQY
len: 14
d_gene: TRBD2
v_gene: TRBV28
j_gene: TRBJ2-3

CDR3aa: ASSVAGGNSQETQY
len: 14
d_gene: TRBD2
v_gene: TRBV9
j_gene: TRBJ2-5

CDR3aa: ASSLERGSNYGYT
len: 13
d_gene: NA
v_gene: TRBV7-9
j_gene: TRBJ1-2

CDR3aa: ASSAGTYEQY
len: 10
d_gene: NA
v_gene: TRBV5-4
j_gene: TRBJ2-7

CDR3aa: ASSPSRGYEQY
len: 11
d_gene: NA
v_gene: TRBV18
j_gene: TRBJ2-7

CDR3aa: AWNDLRTNEKLF
len: 12
d_gene: NA
v_gene: TRBV30
j_gene: TRBJ1-4

CDR3aa: ANSLSGAKNIQY
len: 12
d_gene: NA
v_gene: TRBV7-2
j_gene: TRBJ2-4

CDR3aa: ASSLGASGFYEQY
len: 13
d_gene: TRBD2
v_gene: TRBV6-5
j_gene: TRBJ2-7

CDR3aa: ASRRSGAVSYEQY
len: 13
d_gene: TRBD2
v_gene: TRBV28
j_gene: TRBJ2-7

CDR3aa: ASTASGTSVYNEQF
len: 14
d_gene: TRBD2
v_gene: TRBV7-2
j_gene: TRBJ2-1

CDR3aa: ASSFYDGGSGANVLT
len: 15
d_gene: NA
v_gene: TRBV7-7
j_gene: TRBJ2-6

CDR3aa: ASSHPDTLNQPQH
len: 13
d_gene: NA
v_gene: TRBV4-1
j_gene: TRBJ1-5

CDR3aa: ASSPAPSGGSTGELF
len: 15
d_gene: TRBD2
v_gene: TRBV4-3
j_gene: TRBJ2-2

CDR3aa: ASSLGREPTYEQY
len: 13
d_gene: NA
v_gene: TRBV7-2
j_gene: TRBJ2-7

CDR3aa: ASSLSGQGPADTQY
len: 14
d_gene: NA
v_gene: TRBV28
j_gene: TRBJ2-3

CDR3aa: AGRGTASYEQY
len: 11
d_gene: NA
v_gene: TRBV6-1
j_gene: TRBJ2-7

CDR3aa: ASSLLSPGGLRAF
len: 13
d_gene: TRBD1
v_gene: TRBV7-9
j_gene: TRBJ1-1

CDR3aa: ASSQGPGKNTEAF
len: 13
d_gene: NA
v_gene: TRBV4-3
j_gene: TRBJ1-1

CDR3aa: ASSPSRTSGRAYEQY
len: 15
d_gene: TRBD2
v_gene: TRBV5-1
j_gene: TRBJ2-7

CDR3aa: ASSRSSGVLLGGYT
len: 14
d_gene: NA
v_gene: TRBV5-4
j_gene: TRBJ1-2

CDR3aa: SVAGQVLSYEQY
len: 12
d_gene: TRBD1
v_gene: TRBV29-1
j_gene: NA

CDR3aa: ASSLNREGNTIY
len: 12
d_gene: NA
v_gene: TRBV5-6
j_gene: TRBJ1-3

CDR3aa: ASSVSQGNYGYT
len: 12
d_gene: NA
v_gene: TRBV9
j_gene: TRBJ1-2

CDR3aa: ASSRFGTSGKASTDTQY
len: 17
d_gene: TRBD2
v_gene: TRBV18
j_gene: TRBJ2-3

CDR3aa: ASRRQTNTGELF
len: 12
d_gene: NA
v_gene: TRBV2
j_gene: TRBJ2-2

CDR3aa: AISESPGAYGYT
len: 12
d_gene: NA
v_gene: TRBV10-3
j_gene: TRBJ1-2

CDR3aa: ASSPRDGYGYT
len: 11
d_gene: NA
v_gene: TRBV4-1
j_gene: TRBJ1-2

CDR3aa: NVGDINYGYT
len: 10
d_gene: NA
v_gene: TRBV29-1
j_gene: TRBJ1-2

CDR3aa: ASSGVFKNYGYT
len: 12
d_gene: NA
v_gene: TRBV5-1
j_gene: TRBJ1-2

CDR3aa: ASSQRGKGRSYNEQF
len: 15
d_gene: NA
v_gene: TRBV7-9
j_gene: TRBJ2-1

CDR3aa: ASSRVVLNTEAF
len: 12
d_gene: NA
v_gene: TRBV7-2
j_gene: TRBJ1-1

CDR3aa: ASSLKSTNEQF
len: 11
d_gene: NA
v_gene: TRBV7-9
j_gene: TRBJ2-1

CDR3aa: ATTEENREGYT
len: 11
d_gene: NA
v_gene: TRBV19
j_gene: TRBJ1-2

CDR3aa: ASSPDRGRYNEQF
len: 13
d_gene: TRBD1
v_gene: TRBV5-6
j_gene: TRBJ2-1

CDR3aa: ASSQQQGTIYGYT
len: 13
d_gene: NA
v_gene: TRBV19
j_gene: TRBJ1-2